This note documents a single T cell receptor (beta chain) sequence. The sample is drawn from a study of blood T cell repertoires in COVID-19. The protocol was immunoSEQ multiplex PCR, while the TCRdb copy is restricted to in-frame clones and leaves out a portion. The sample includes about 360,000 clones, about 83% of them seen just once. This CDR3 has 18 residues. V lost 5 bases to trimming and J lost 2 bases, with 23 bases between them. Germline V CDR1 and CDR2: SGHTA, FQGTGA. The V gene is TRBV7-3, the J gene TRBJ2-3, with D perhaps matching TRBD1 (6 bases). Sequences were obtained from peripheral blood. The clonotype was recovered from a man aged 30 to 39 with active or convalescent COVID-19. The CDR3, as DNA: TGTGCCAGCAGCCCCCGCGCAGGGGCCCTATCCCACACAGATACGCAGTATTTT. It specifies CASSPRAGALSHTDTQYF.